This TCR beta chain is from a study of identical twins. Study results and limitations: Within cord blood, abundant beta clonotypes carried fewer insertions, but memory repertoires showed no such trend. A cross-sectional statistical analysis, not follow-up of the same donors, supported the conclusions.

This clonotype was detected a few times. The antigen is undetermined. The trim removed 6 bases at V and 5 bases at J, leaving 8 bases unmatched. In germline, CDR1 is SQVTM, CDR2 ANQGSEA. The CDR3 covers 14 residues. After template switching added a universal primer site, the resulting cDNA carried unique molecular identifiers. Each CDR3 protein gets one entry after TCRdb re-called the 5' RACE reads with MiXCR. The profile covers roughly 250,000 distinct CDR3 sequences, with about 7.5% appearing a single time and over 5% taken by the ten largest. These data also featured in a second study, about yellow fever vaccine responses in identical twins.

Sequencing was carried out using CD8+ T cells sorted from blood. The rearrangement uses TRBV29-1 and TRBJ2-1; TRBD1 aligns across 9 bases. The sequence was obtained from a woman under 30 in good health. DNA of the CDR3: TGCAGCGTGGGAAACAGGGGGCTAAACAATGAGCAGTTCTTC. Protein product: CSVGNRGLNNEQFF.